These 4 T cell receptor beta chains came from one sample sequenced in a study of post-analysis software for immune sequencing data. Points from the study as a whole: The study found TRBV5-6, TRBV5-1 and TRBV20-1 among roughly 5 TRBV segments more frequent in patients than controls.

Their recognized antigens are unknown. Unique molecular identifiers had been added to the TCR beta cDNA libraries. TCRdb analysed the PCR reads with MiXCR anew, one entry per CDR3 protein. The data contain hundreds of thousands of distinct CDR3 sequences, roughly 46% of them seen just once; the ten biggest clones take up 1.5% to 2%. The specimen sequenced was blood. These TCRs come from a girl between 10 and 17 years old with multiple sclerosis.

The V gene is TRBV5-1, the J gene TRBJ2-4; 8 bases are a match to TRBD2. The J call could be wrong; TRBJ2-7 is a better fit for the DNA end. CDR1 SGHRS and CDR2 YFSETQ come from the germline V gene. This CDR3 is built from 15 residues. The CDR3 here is CASSLGSGGSHEQYF. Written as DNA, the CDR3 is TGCGCCAGCAGCTTGGGAAGCGGGGGATCTCACGAGCAGTACTTC.

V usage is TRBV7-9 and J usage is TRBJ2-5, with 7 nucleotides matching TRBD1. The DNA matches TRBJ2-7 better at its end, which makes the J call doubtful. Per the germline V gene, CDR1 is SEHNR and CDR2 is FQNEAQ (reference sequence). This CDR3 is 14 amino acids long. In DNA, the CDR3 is TGTGCCAGCAGCTTAGCTGCAGGGGGTGGCGAGCAGTACTTC. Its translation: CASSLAAGGGEQYF.

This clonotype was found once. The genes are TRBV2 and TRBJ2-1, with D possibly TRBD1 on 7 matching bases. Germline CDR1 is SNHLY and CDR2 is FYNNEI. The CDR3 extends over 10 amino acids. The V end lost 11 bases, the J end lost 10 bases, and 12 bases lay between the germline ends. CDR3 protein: CAQGGGEQFF. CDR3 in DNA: TGTGCCCAGGGGGGAGGCGAGCAGTTCTTC. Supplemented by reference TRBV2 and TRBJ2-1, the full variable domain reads EPEVTQTPSHQVTQMGQEVILRCVPISNHLYFYWYRQILGQKVEFLVSFYNNEISEKSEIFDDQFSVERPDGSNFTLKIRSTKLEDSAMYFCAQGGGEQFFGPGTRLTVL.

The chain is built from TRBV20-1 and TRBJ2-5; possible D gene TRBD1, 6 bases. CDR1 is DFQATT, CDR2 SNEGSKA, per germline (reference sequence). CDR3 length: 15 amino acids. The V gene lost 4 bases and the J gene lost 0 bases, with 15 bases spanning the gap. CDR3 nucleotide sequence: TGCAGTGCTAAGGGCAGGGGCCTGTACCAAGAGACCCAGTACTTC. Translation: CSAKGRGLYQETQYF.